This is a list of T cell receptor beta chains from one sample in a study of CD8 T cells in Susac syndrome. Via MiXCR, TCRdb re-called the immunoSEQ multiplex PCR reads, giving one row per CDR3 protein. Among about 300,000 distinct CDR3 sequences listed, 85% were seen once. The sequencing input was CD8+ T cells from PBMCs. These receptors were collected from a human donor with multiple sclerosis. CDR3s include the opening cysteine and the closing phenylalanine or tryptophan. A D gene is named only where the DNA matches it firmly. Clone size is given for some rows only: seen once, a few or many times, or a class if the clone is expanded.

V gene: TRBV13; D gene: .; clone size: .; J gene: TRBJ1-1; CDR3 protein: CASSLGGGRKAFF; CDR3 DNA: TGTGCCAGCAGCTTAGGCGGAGGCAGGAAAGCTTTCTTT
V gene: TRBV5-5; D gene: .; clone size: .; J gene: TRBJ2-1; CDR3 protein: CASSLEGGMEEQFF; CDR3 DNA: TGTGCCAGCAGCTTGGAGGGCGGGATGGAAGAGCAGTTCTTC
V gene: TRBV13; D gene: .; clone size: few; J gene: TRBJ2-7; CDR3 protein: CASSLVAGSYEQYF; CDR3 DNA: TGTGCCAGCAGCTTAGTGGCAGGGTCTTACGAGCAGTACTTC
V gene: TRBV20-1; D gene: TRBD2; clone size: .; J gene: TRBJ2-3; CDR3 protein: CITTSGRGTDTQYF; CDR3 DNA: TGCATCACGACTAGCGGGAGAGGCACAGATACGCAGTATTTT
V gene: TRBV4-1; D gene: .; clone size: .; J gene: TRBJ1-1; CDR3 protein: CASSQASKGRHTEAFF; CDR3 DNA: TGCGCCAGCAGCCAAGCATCAAAAGGGAGGCACACTGAAGCTTTCTTT
V gene: TRBV6-1; D gene: .; clone size: .; J gene: TRBJ2-1; CDR3 protein: CGTGTSAQDEQFF; CDR3 DNA: TGTGGAACCGGGACATCCGCCCAGGATGAGCAGTTCTTC
V gene: TRBV28; D gene: TRBD2; clone size: .; J gene: TRBJ2-7; CDR3 protein: CASSSSAGVHEQYF; CDR3 DNA: TGTGCCAGCAGTTCAAGCGCGGGAGTCCACGAGCAGTACTTC
V gene: TRBV27; D gene: .; clone size: .; J gene: TRBJ2-3; CDR3 protein: CASVFGGATTDTQYF; CDR3 DNA: TGTGCCAGCGTTTTCGGAGGGGCCACCACAGATACGCAGTATTTT
V gene: TRBV4-3; D gene: .; clone size: .; J gene: TRBJ1-4; CDR3 protein: CASSRRAGLNEKLFF; CDR3 DNA: TGCGCCAGCAGCCGTCGGGCAGGACTTAATGAAAAACTGTTTTTT
V gene: TRBV15; D gene: TRBD2; clone size: .; J gene: TRBJ2-1; CDR3 protein: CATSRDRREGGHEQFF; CDR3 DNA: TGTGCCACCAGCAGAGATCGACGGGAGGGCGGCCATGAGCAGTTCTTC
V gene: TRBV28; D gene: .; clone size: .; J gene: TRBJ2-1; CDR3 protein: CASKVPDYNEQFF; CDR3 DNA: TGTGCCAGCAAAGTCCCTGATTACAATGAGCAGTTCTTC
V gene: TRBV3-1; D gene: TRBD2; clone size: once; J gene: TRBJ2-3; CDR3 protein: CASSPLYSGSRNTQYF; CDR3 DNA: TGTGCCAGCAGCCCCCTCTATAGCGGGAGCCGGAATACGCAGTATTTT
V gene: TRBV25-1; D gene: .; clone size: .; J gene: TRBJ2-3; CDR3 protein: CASSISGSAVSTDTQYF; CDR3 DNA: TGTGCCAGCAGTATATCGGGGTCCGCCGTATCCACAGATACGCAGTATTTT
V gene: TRBV7-9; D gene: .; clone size: once; J gene: TRBJ1-4; CDR3 protein: CASSPGLLEKLFF; CDR3 DNA: TGTGCCAGCAGCCCCGGTCTTCTCGAAAAACTGTTTTTT
V gene: TRBV2; D gene: .; clone size: .; J gene: TRBJ1-2; CDR3 protein: CASSGPGYGYTF; CDR3 DNA: TGTGCCAGCAGTGGTCCCGGATATGGCTACACCTTC
V gene: TRBV19; D gene: TRBD2; clone size: .; J gene: TRBJ2-1; CDR3 protein: CASSIIAGGEQFF; CDR3 DNA: TGTGCCAGTAGTATCATAGCGGGGGGTGAGCAGTTCTTC
V gene: TRBV12-3/TRBV12-4; D gene: .; clone size: once; J gene: TRBJ2-6; CDR3 protein: CASSSGQTGANVLTF; CDR3 DNA: TGTGCCAGCAGTTCTGGTCAAACTGGGGCCAACGTCCTGACTTTC